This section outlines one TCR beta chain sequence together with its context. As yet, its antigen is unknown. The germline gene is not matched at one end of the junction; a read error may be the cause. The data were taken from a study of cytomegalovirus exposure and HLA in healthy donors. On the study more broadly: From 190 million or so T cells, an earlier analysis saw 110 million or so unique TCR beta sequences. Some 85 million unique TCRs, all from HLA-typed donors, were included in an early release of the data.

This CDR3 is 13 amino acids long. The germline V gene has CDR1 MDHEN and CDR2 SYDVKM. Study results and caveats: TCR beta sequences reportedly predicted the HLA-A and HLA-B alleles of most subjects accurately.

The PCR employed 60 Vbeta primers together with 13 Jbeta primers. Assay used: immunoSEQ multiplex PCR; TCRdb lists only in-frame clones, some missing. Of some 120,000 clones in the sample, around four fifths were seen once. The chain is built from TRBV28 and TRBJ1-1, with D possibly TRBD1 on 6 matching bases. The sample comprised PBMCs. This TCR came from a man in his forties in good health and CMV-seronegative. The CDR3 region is CASTQIGDTETFF. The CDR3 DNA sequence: TGTGCCAGCACCCAGATAGGGGACACTGAAACTTTCTTT.